This record looks at one T cell receptor beta chain sequence and its context. The data were produced by immunoSEQ multiplex PCR, yet TCRdb's version contains in-frame clones alone and is incomplete. The data contain 80,000 to 95,000 clones, over 65% of them singletons. These data come from a study of PD-L1 blockade in urothelial cancer. The CDR3 loop spans 13 amino acids. Germline-derived CDR1 and CDR2 are SNHLY and FYNNEI. V gave up 4 bases and J gave up 4 bases; unmatched junction bases: 3. Specified time point: peripheral blood 6 weeks after treatment start. The chain carries TRBV2 and TRBJ1-2; 7 bases are shared with TRBD1. This specimen consisted of PBMCs, obtained around atezolizumab (anti-PD-L1) treatment. The receptor was derived from a man aged 65 to 85 with urothelial cancer. CDR3 sequence (DNA): TGTGCCAGCAGTGGACAGGGAATCTATGGCTACACCTTC. Amino acids: CASSGQGIYGYTF.